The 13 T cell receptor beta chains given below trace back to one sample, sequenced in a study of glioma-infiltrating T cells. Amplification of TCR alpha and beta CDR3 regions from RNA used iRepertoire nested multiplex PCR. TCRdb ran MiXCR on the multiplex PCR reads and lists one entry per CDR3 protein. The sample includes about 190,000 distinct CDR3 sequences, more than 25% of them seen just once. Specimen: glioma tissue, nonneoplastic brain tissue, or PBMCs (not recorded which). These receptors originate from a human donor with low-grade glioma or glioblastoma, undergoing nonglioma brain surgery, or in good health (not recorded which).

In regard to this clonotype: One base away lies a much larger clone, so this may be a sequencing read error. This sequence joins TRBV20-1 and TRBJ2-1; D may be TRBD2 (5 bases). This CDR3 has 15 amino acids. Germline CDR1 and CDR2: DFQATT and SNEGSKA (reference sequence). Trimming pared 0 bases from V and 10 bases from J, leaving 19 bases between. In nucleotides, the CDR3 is TGCAGTGCTAGAGACCCGGCTAGCCCCCTGGGCGAGCAGTTCTTC. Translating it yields CSARDPASPLGEQFF.

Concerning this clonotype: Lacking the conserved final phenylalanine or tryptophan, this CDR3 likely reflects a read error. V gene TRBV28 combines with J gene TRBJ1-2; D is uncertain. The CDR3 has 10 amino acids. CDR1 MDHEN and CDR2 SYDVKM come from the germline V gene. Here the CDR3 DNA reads TGTGGGGTGAGGAACTATGGCTACACCTTA. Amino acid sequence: CGVRNYGYTL.

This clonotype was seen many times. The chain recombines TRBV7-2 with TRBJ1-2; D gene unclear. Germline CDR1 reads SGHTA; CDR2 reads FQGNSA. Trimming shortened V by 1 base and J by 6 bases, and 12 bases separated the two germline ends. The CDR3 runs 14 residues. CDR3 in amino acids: CASSLDNSPDGYTF. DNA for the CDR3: TGTGCCAGCAGCTTAGATAACTCTCCCGATGGCTACACCTTC.

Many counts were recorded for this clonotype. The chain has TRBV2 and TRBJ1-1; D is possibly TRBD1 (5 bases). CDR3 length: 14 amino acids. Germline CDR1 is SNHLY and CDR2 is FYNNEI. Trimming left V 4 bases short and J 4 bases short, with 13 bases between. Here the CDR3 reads CASSAQGGSTEAFF. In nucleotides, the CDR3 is TGTGCCAGCAGTGCCCAGGGAGGCAGCACTGAAGCTTTCTTT.

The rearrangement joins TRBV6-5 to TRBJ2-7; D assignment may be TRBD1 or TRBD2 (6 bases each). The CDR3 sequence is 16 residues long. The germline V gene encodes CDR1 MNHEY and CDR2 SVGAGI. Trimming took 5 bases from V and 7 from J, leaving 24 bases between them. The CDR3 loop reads CASSPTGSLDYREQYF. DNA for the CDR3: TGTGCCAGCAGTCCGACAGGCAGCTTGGACTACAGGGAGCAGTACTTC.

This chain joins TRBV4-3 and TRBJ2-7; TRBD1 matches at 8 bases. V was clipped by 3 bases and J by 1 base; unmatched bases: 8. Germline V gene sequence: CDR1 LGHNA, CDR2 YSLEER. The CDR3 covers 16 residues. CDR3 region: CASSQDPGTGSYEQYF. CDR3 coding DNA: TGCGCCAGCAGCCAGGACCCCGGGACAGGATCCTACGAGCAGTACTTC.

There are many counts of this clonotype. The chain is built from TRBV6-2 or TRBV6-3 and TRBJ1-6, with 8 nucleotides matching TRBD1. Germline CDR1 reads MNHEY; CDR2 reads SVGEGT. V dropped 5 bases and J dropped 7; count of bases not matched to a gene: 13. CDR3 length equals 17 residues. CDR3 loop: CASSPRSPDRVNSPLHF. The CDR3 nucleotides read TGTGCCAGCAGTCCTCGTTCCCCGGACAGGGTCAATTCACCCCTCCACTTT.

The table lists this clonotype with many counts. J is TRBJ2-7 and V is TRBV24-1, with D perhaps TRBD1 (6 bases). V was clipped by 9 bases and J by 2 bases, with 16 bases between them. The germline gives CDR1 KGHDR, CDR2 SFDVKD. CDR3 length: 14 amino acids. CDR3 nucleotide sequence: TGTGCCACCGCTACCTCGGACAGACCCTACGAGCAGTACTTC. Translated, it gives CATATSDRPYEQYF.

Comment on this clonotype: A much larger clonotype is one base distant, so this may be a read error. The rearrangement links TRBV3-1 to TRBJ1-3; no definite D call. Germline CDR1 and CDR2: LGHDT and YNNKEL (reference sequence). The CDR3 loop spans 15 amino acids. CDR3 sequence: CASSQGRNSGNTIHF. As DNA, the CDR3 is TGTGCCAGCAGCCAAGGACGGAACTCTGGAAACACCATACATTTT.

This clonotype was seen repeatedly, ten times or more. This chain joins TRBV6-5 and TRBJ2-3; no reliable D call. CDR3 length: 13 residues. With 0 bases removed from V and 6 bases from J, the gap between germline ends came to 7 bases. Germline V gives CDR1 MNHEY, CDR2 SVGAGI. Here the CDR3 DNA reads TGTGCCAGCAGTTACTCTGAACGTGATACGCAGTATTTT. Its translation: CASSYSERDTQYF.

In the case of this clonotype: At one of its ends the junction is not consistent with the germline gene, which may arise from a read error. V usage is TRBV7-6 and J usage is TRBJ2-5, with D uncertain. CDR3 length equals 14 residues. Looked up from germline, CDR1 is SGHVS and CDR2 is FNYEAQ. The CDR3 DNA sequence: TGTGCCAGCAGCTTATTAGCTTCCCAAGAGACCCAGCACTTC. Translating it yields CASSLLASQETQHF.

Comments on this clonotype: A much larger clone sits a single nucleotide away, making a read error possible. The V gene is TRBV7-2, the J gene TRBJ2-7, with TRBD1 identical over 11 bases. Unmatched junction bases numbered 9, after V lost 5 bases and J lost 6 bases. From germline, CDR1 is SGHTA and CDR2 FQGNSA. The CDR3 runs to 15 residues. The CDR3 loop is CASSQGTGGRREQYF. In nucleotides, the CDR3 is TGTGCCAGCAGCCAAGGGACAGGGGGTCGTCGCGAGCAGTACTTC.

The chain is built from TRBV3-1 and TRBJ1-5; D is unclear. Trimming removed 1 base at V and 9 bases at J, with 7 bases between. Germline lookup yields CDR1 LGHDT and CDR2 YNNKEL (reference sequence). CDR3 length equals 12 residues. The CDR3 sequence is CASSQGNGPQHF. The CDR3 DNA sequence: TGTGCCAGCAGCCAAGGAAATGGGCCCCAGCATTTT.